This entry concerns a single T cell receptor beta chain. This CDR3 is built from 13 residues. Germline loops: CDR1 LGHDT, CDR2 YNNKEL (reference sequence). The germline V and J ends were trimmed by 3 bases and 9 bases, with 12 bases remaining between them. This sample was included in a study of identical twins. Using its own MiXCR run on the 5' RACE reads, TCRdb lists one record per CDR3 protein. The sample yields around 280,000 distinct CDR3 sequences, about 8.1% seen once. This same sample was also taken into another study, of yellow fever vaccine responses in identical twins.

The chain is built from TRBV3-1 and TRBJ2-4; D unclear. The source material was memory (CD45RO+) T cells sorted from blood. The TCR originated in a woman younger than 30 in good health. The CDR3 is CASSQATVRIQYF. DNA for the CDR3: TGTGCCAGCAGCCAGGCTACGGTGCGCATTCAGTACTTC.